This T cell receptor (beta chain) was documented in a study of OX40 agonist ivuxolimab in advanced cancers. Assay used: immunoSEQ multiplex PCR; TCRdb lists only in-frame clones, some missing. The data show under 95,000 clones, with around four fifths seen just once and about 2.7% held by the top ten. Sequenced material: CD4+ or CD8+ T cells sorted from blood, taken in a trial of the OX40 agonist ivuxolimab. The origin of this receptor is an adult with an advanced solid tumor such as melanoma, head and neck, liver or kidney cancer.

CDR3 sequence reads: CASSYSGLANYGYTF. CDR3 sequence (DNA): TGTGCCAGCAGTTACTCAGGGCTAGCTAACTATGGCTACACCTTC. The chain carries TRBV6-5 and TRBJ1-2, with D hard to call. This CDR3 spans 15 amino acids. CDR1 and CDR2 (germline): MNHEY, SVGAGI. The V gene lost 0 bases and the J gene lost 0 bases, with 8 bases spanning the gap.